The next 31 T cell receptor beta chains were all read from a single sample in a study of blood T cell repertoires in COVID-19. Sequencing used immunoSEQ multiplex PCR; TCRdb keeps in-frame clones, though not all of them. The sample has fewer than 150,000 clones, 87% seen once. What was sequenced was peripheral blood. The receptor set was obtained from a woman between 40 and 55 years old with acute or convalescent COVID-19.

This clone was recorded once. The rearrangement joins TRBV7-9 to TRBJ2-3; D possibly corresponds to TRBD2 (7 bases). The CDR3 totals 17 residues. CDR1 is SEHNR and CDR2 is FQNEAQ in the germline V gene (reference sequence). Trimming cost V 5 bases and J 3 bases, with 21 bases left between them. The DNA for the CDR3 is TGTGCCAGCAGCGGGGGGGGCGAGGGAGCGGGTACAGATACGCAGTATTTT. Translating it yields CASSGGGEGAGTDTQYF.

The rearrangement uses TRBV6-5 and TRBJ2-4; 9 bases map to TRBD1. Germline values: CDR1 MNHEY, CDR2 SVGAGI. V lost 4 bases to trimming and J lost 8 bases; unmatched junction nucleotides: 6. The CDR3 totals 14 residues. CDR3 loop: CASSLIRQGDIQYF. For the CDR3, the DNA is TGTGCCAGCAGTTTGATTAGACAGGGGGACATTCAGTACTTC.

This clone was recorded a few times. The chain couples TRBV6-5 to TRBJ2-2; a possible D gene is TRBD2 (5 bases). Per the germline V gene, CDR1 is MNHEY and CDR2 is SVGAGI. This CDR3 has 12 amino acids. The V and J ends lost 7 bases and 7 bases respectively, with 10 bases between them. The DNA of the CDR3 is TGTGCCAGCAAAGCGGACCGCGGGGAGCTGTTTTTT. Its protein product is CASKADRGELFF.

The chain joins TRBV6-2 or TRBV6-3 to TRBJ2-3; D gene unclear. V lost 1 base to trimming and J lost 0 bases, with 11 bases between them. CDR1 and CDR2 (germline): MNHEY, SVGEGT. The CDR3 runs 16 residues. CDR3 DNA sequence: TGTGCCAGCAGTTACTGGGCCGCTCCTAGCACAGATACGCAGTATTTT. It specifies CASSYWAAPSTDTQYF.

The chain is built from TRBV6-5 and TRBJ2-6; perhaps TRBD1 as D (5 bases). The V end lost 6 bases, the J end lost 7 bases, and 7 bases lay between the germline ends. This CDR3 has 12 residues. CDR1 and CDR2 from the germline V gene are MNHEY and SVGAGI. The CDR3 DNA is TGTGCCAGCAGGCAGGGTGCCAACGTCCTGACTTTC. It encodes CASRQGANVLTF.

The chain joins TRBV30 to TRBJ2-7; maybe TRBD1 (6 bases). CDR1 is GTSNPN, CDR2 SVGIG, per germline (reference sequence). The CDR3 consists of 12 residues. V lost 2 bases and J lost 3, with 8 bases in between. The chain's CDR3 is CAWSKDSYEQYF. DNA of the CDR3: TGTGCCTGGAGTAAGGACAGCTACGAGCAGTACTTC. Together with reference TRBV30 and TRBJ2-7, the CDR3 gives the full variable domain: SQTIHQWPATLVQPVGSPLSLECTVEGTSNPNLYWYRQAAGRGLQLLFYSVGIGQISSEVPQNLSASRPQDRQFILSSKKLLLSDSGFYLCAWSKDSYEQYFGPGTRLTVT.

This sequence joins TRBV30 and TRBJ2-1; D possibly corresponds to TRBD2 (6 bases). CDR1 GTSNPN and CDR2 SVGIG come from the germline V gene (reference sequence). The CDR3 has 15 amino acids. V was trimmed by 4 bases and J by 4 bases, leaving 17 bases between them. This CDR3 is CAWKGRGRWYNEQFF. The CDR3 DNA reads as TGTGCCTGGAAGGGGCGGGGACGGTGGTACAATGAGCAGTTCTTC.

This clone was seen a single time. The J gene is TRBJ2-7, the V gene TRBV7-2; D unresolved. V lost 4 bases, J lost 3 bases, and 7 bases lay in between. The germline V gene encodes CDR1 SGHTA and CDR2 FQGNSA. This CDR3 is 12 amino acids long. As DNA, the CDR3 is TGTGCCAGCAGCTCGCTACTCTACGAGCAGTACTTC. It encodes CASSSLLYEQYF.

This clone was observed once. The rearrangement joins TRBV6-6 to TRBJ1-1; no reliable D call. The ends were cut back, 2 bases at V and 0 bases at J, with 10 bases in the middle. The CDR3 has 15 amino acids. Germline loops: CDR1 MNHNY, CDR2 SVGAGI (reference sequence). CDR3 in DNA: TGTGCCAGCAGTTACCAGGTGCCCCTGAACACTGAAGCTTTCTTT. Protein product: CASSYQVPLNTEAFF.

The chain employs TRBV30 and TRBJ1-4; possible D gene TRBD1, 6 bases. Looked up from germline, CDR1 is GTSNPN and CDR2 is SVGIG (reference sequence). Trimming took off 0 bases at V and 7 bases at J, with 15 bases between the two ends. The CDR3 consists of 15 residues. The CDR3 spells CAWSVRWGLGEKLFF. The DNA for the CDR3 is TGTGCCTGGAGTGTACGGTGGGGGCTGGGTGAAAAACTGTTTTTT. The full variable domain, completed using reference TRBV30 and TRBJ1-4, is SQTIHQWPATLVQPVGSPLSLECTVEGTSNPNLYWYRQAAGRGLQLLFYSVGIGQISSEVPQNLSASRPQDRQFILSSKKLLLSDSGFYLCAWSVRWGLGEKLFFGSGTQLSVL.

CDR3 residues: CASKNLAGGTYEQYF. In DNA, the CDR3 is TGCGCCAGCAAAAATCTAGCGGGGGGTACCTACGAGCAGTACTTC. The chain recombines TRBV5-1 with TRBJ2-7; 11 bases are a match to TRBD2. Germline CDR1 reads SGHRS; CDR2 reads YFSETQ. The CDR3 contains 15 residues. J was trimmed by 2 bases and V by 6 bases; bases with no gene match: 7.

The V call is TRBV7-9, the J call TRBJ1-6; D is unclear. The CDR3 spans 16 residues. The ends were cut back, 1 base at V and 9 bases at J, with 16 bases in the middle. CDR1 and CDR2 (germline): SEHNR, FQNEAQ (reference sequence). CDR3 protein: CASSLGGHARVSPLHF. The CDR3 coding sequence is TGTGCCAGCAGCTTAGGAGGGCATGCCCGTGTTTCACCCCTCCACTTT.

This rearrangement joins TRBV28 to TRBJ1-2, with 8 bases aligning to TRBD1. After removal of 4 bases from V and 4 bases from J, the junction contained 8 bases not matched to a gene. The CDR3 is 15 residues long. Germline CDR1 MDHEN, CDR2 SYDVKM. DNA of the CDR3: TGTGCCAGCAGTTATACCGACAGGGGAATCTATGGCTACACCTTC. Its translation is CASSYTDRGIYGYTF.

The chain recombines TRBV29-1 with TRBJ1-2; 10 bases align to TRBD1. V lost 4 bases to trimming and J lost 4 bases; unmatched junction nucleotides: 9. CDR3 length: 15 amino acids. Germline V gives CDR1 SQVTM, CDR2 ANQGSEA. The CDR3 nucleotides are TGCAGCGTTGGACAGGGGGCGACTCTATTCTATGGCTACACCTTC. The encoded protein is CSVGQGATLFYGYTF.

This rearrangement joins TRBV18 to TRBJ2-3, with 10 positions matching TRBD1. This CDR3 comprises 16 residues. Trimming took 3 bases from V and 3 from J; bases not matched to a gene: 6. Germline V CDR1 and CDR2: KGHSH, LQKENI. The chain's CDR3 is CASSPQLGQGTDTQYF. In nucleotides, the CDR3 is TGTGCCAGCTCACCTCAACTGGGACAGGGGACAGATACGCAGTATTTT.

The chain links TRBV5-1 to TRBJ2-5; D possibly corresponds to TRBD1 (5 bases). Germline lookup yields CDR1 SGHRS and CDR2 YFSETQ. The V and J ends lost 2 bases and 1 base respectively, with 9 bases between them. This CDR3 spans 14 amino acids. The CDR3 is CASSFSTAQETQYF. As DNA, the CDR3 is TGCGCCAGCAGCTTCTCGACAGCCCAAGAGACCCAGTACTTC.

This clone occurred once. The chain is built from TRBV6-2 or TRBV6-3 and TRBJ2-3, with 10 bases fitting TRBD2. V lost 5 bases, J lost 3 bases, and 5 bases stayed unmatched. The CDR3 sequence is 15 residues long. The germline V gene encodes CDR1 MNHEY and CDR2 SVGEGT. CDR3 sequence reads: CASSSGRAETDTQYF. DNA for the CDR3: TGTGCCAGCAGTAGCGGGAGGGCCGAGACAGATACGCAGTATTTT.

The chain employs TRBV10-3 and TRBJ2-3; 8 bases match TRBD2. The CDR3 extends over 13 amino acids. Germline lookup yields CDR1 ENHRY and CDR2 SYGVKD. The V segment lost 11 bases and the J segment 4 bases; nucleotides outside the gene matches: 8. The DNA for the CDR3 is TGTGCCGTTAACGGGGGGGCACCAGATACGCAGTATTTT. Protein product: CAVNGGAPDTQYF.

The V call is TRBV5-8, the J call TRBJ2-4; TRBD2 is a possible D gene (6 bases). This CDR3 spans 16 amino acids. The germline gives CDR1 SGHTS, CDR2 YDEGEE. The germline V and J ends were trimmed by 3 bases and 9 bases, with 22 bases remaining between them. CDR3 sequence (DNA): TGTGCCAGCAGCTCGAGACTAGAACTGTTAAAAGGCATTCAGTACTTC. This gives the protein CASSSRLELLKGIQYF. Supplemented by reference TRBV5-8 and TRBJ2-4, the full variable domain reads EAGVTQSPTHLIKTRGQQATLRCSPISGHTSVYWYQQALGLGLQFLLWYDEGEERNRGNFPPRFSGRQFPNYSSELNVNALELEDSALYLCASSSRLELLKGIQYFGAGTRLSVL.

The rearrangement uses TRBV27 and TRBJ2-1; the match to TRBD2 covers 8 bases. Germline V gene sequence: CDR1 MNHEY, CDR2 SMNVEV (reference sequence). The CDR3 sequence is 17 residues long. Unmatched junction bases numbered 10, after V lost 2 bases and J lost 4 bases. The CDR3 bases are TGTGCCAGCAGTTTAATCGGGGCGTCTAGCGGGTACAATGAGCAGTTCTTC. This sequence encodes CASSLIGASSGYNEQFF.

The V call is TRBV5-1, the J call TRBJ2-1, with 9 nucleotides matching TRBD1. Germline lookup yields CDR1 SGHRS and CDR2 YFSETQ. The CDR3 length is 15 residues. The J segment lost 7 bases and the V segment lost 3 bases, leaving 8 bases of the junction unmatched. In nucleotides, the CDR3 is TGCGCCAGCAGCTACCGGGACAGGGATTTGAATGAGCAGTTCTTC. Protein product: CASSYRDRDLNEQFF.

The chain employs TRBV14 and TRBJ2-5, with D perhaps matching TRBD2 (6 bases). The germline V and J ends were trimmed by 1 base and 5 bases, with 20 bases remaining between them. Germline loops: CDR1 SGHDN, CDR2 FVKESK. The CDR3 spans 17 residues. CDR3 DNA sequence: TGTGCCAGCAGCCAAGCAGCCACTCCTAGCGTTAGGGAGACCCAGTACTTC. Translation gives CASSQAATPSVRETQYF.

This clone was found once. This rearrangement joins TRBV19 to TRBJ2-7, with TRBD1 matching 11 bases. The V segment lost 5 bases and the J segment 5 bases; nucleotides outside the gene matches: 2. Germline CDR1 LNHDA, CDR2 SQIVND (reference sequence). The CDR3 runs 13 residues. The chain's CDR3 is CASSWDRGDEQYF. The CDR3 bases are TGTGCCAGTAGTTGGGACAGGGGGGACGAGCAGTACTTC.

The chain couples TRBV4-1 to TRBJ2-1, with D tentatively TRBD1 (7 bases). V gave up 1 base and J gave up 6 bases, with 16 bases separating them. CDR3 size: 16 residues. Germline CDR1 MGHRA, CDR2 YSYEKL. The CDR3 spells CASSQVGRRQGNEQFF. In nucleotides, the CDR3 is TGCGCCAGCAGCCAAGTGGGGAGGCGACAGGGCAATGAGCAGTTCTTC.

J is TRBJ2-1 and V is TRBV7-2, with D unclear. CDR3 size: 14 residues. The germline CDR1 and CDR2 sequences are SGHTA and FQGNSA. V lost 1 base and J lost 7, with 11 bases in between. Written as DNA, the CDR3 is TGTGCCAGCAGCTTAGGGTCTCTAGTAAATGAGCAGTTCTTC. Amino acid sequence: CASSLGSLVNEQFF.

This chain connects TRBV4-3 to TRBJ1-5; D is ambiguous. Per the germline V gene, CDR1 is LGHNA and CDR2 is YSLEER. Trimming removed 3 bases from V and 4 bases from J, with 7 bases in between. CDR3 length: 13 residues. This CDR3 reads CASSQSINQPQHF. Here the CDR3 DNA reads TGCGCCAGCAGCCAGAGCATAAATCAGCCCCAGCATTTT.

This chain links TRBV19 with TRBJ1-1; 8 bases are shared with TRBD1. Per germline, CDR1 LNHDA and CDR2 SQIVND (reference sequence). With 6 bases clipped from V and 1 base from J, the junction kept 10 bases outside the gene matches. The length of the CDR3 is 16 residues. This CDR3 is CASSDVPTGENTEAFF. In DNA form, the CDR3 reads TGTGCCAGTAGCGATGTCCCGACAGGGGAGAACACTGAAGCTTTCTTT. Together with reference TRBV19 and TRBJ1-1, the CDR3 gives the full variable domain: DGGITQSPKYLFRKEGQNVTLSCEQNLNHDAMYWYRQDPGQGLRLIYYSQIVNDFQKGDIAEGYSVSREKKESFPLTVTSAQKNPTAFYLCASSDVPTGENTEAFFGQGTRLTVV.

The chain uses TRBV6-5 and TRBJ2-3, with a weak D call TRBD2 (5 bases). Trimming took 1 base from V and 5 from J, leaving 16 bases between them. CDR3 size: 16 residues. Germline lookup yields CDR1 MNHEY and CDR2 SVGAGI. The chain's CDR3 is CASSYWGRELGDTQYF. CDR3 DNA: TGTGCCAGCAGTTACTGGGGAAGGGAGCTTGGAGATACGCAGTATTTT.

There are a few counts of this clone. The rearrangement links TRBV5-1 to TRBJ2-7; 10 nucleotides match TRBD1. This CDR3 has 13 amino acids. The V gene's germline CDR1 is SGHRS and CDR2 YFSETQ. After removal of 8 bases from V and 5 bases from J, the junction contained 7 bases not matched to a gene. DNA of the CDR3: TGCGCCAGGCCGGGACAGGGGAAGGACGAGCAGTACTTC. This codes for CARPGQGKDEQYF.

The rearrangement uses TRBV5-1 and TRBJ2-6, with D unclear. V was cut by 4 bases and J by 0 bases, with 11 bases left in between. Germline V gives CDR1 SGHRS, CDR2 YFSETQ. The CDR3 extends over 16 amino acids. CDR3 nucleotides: TGCGCCAGCAGCCTGGACGGTAGCTCTGGGGCCAACGTCCTGACTTTC. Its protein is CASSLDGSSGANVLTF.

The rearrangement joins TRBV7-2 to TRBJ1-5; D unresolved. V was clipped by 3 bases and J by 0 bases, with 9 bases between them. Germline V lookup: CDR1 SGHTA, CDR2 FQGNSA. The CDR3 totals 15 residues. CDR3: CASSFVPNSNQPQHF. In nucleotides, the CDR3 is TGTGCCAGCAGCTTTGTCCCTAATAGCAATCAGCCCCAGCATTTT.